Detailed here is one T cell receptor beta chain. The antigen is not known. The data were obtained in a study of T cells after yellow fever vaccination. Study results and limitations: The presence of abundant clonotypes contaminating from the bulk population was possible in FACS-sorted repertoires. The CD4 and CD8 compartments had a small share of their clonotypes in common. Detected again after the booster were most primary-vaccination clones, at roughly 95% CD4 and about 90% CD8.

The germline CDR1 and CDR2 sequences are SQVTM and ANQGSEA. The CDR3 spans 11 residues. V lost 5 bases and J lost 8, with 12 bases in between. 5'RACE template switching generated TCR cDNA, adding a universal primer site and UMIs. TCRdb redid the calling of the 5' RACE reads with MiXCR, one entry per CDR3 protein. The sample records about 320,000 distinct CDR3 sequences, about 4.5% being singletons. V gene TRBV29-1 combines with J gene TRBJ1-2; no reliable D call. The sequence was collected from a man aged 18 to 30 who received the YFV17D yellow fever vaccine. Sequencing used PBMCs, obtained 15 days after the yellow fever booster vaccination. The chain's CDR3 is CSVRQAWGYTF. CDR3 nucleotide sequence: TGCAGCGTTCGGCAGGCTTGGGGCTACACCTTC. Filled out from reference TRBV29-1 and TRBJ1-2, the complete variable domain reads SAVISQKPSRDICQRGTSLTIQCQVDSQVTMMFWYRQQPGQSLTLIATANQGSEATYESGFVIDKFPISRPNLTFSTLTVSNMSPEDSSIYLCSVRQAWGYTFGSGTRLTVV.